This T cell receptor beta chain was obtained from a study of CD8+CD57+ T cells in acquired aplastic anemia. The CDR3 is 14 amino acids. Germline assignment: CDR1 SGHTA and CDR2 FQGNSA. Trimming removed 5 bases at V and 5 bases at J, with 13 bases between. The template for TCR beta VDJ and CDR3 sequence profiling was genomic DNA. MiXCR, run by TCRdb on the reads, gives a single entry per CDR3 protein. The table records around 400,000 distinct CDR3 sequences, about two thirds of them present only once. The chain has TRBV7-2 and TRBJ1-5, with D perhaps matching TRBD1 (6 bases). This sequence was found in a human donor in good health, serving as a control. Sequenced sample: sorted CD4+, CD8+, or CD8+CD57+ T cells (not recorded which) from PBMCs. DNA for the CDR3: TGTGCCAGCAGCACCCGGGCAGGGGATCAGCCCCAGCATTTT. Protein: CASSTRAGDQPQHF.